Listed below are T cell receptor beta chains from one sample, sequenced in a study of cytomegalovirus exposure and HLA in healthy donors. TCRdb's table, derived via immunoSEQ multiplex PCR, lists solely in-frame clones and lacks some. The data show approximately 220,000 clones, more than 60% seen once. Sequenced material: PBMCs. The source is a girl aged 2 to 9 in good health and CMV-seronegative. Both conserved end residues are part of each CDR3. D genes are given only for firm matches. Clone size is given for some rows only: seen once, a few or many times, or a class if the clone is expanded.

D gene: TRBD2; V gene: TRBV5-1; J gene: TRBJ2-7; clone size: .; CDR3 DNA: TGCGCCAGCAGCCAGGGACTAGCGGAACCCTCCTACGAGCAGTACTTC; CDR3 protein: CASSQGLAEPSYEQYF
D gene: .; V gene: TRBV10-2; J gene: TRBJ2-2; clone size: .; CDR3 DNA: TGCGCCAGCAGTGTTGGATTAGCATCGGGCGGGGAGCTGTTTTTT; CDR3 protein: CASSVGLASGGELFF
D gene: .; V gene: TRBV14; J gene: TRBJ1-1; clone size: few; CDR3 DNA: TGTGCCAGCAGTTTCGACAGCTACACTGAAGCTTTCTTT; CDR3 protein: CASSFDSYTEAFF
D gene: .; V gene: TRBV4-2; J gene: TRBJ2-2; clone size: .; CDR3 DNA: TGTACCAGCAGCCAAGGGGGGGGCACCGGGGAGCTGTTTTTT; CDR3 protein: CTSSQGGGTGELFF
D gene: TRBD2; V gene: TRBV27; J gene: TRBJ2-7; clone size: .; CDR3 DNA: TGTGCCAGCAGTTTGGCTAGCGGGGGACCCTACGAGCAGTACTTC; CDR3 protein: CASSLASGGPYEQYF
D gene: .; V gene: TRBV5-1; J gene: TRBJ2-5; clone size: few; CDR3 DNA: TGCGCCAGCAGCCCACCAACCGGGACACAAGGAGAGACCCAGTACTTC; CDR3 protein: CASSPPTGTQGETQYF
D gene: TRBD2; V gene: TRBV19; J gene: TRBJ2-7; clone size: .; CDR3 DNA: TGTGCCAGTAGTCCCTTAAGCGGGAGGGCCCTCTACGAGCAGTACTTC; CDR3 protein: CASSPLSGRALYEQYF
D gene: .; V gene: TRBV7-9; J gene: TRBJ2-1; clone size: .; CDR3 DNA: TGTGCCAGCAGCTTAATGGGCGATGAGCAGTTCTTC; CDR3 protein: CASSLMGDEQFF
D gene: .; V gene: TRBV4-2; J gene: TRBJ1-2; clone size: .; CDR3 DNA: TGTGCCAGCAGCCAAGATCCAGGAGGGTCGGCAGCGAACGAGGGCTACACCTTC; CDR3 protein: CASSQDPGGSAANEGYTF
D gene: .; V gene: TRBV7-6; J gene: TRBJ2-1; clone size: .; CDR3 DNA: TGTGCCAGCAGCTTAGGAGCGGCGGGGGAGCAGTTCTTC; CDR3 protein: CASSLGAAGEQFF
D gene: .; V gene: TRBV6-5; J gene: TRBJ1-1; clone size: .; CDR3 DNA: TGTGCCAGCAGTAGATACGGTCACGCTGAAGCTTTCTTT; CDR3 protein: CASSRYGHAEAFF
D gene: .; V gene: TRBV5-4; J gene: TRBJ2-5; clone size: once; CDR3 DNA: TGTGCCAGCAGTCAGCAAGAGACCCAGTACTTC; CDR3 protein: CASSQQETQYF
D gene: .; V gene: TRBV2; J gene: TRBJ1-3; clone size: .; CDR3 DNA: TGTGCCAGCAGTGAGGCAGGCTCTGGAAACACCATATATTTT; CDR3 protein: CASSEAGSGNTIYF
D gene: TRBD1; V gene: TRBV30; J gene: TRBJ2-2; clone size: .; CDR3 DNA: TGTGCCTGGAGTGCCGGGACAGGGATCGGGGAGCTGTTTTTT; CDR3 protein: CAWSAGTGIGELFF
D gene: TRBD2; V gene: TRBV7-2; J gene: TRBJ2-7; clone size: .; CDR3 DNA: TGTGCCAGCAGCTTAGTCGGGGGGACTGTATACGAGCAGTACTTC; CDR3 protein: CASSLVGGTVYEQYF
D gene: TRBD1; V gene: TRBV19; J gene: TRBJ1-6; clone size: once; CDR3 DNA: TGTGCCAGTACCCTTACAGGGGGTCGTTCACCCCTCCACTTT; CDR3 protein: CASTLTGGRSPLHF
D gene: .; V gene: TRBV25-1; J gene: TRBJ2-7; clone size: once; CDR3 DNA: TGTGCCAGCAGTGGGTTCAGGGATAACTACGAGCAGTACTTC; CDR3 protein: CASSGFRDNYEQYF
D gene: .; V gene: TRBV19; J gene: TRBJ1-4; clone size: .; CDR3 DNA: TGTGCCAGTAGGGAGGGGCATGTTCGTGAAAAACTGTTTTTT; CDR3 protein: CASREGHVREKLFF
D gene: TRBD1; V gene: TRBV6-4; J gene: TRBJ1-1; clone size: .; CDR3 DNA: TGTGCCAGCAGCGGAATCAGGGGGCCCACTGAAGCTTTCTTT; CDR3 protein: CASSGIRGPTEAFF
D gene: TRBD2; V gene: TRBV2; J gene: TRBJ2-7; clone size: few; CDR3 DNA: TGTGCCAGCACGGGAGGGCTGGGGGGCGAGCAGTACTTC; CDR3 protein: CASTGGLGGEQYF
D gene: .; V gene: TRBV6-6; J gene: TRBJ1-6; clone size: few; CDR3 DNA: TGTGCCAGCAGTTACGCGAGCAGGGCGGATTCACCCCTCCACTTT; CDR3 protein: CASSYASRADSPLHF
D gene: TRBD1; V gene: TRBV30; J gene: TRBJ1-4; clone size: .; CDR3 DNA: TGTGCCTGGAGTGTACGACAGGGGTACGATGAAAAACTGTTTTTT; CDR3 protein: CAWSVRQGYDEKLFF
D gene: TRBD2; V gene: TRBV5-5; J gene: TRBJ2-7; clone size: .; CDR3 DNA: TGTGCCAGCAGCTTGGGCCTAGCGGGCGAGCAGTACTTC; CDR3 protein: CASSLGLAGEQYF
D gene: .; V gene: TRBV29-1; J gene: TRBJ1-1; clone size: .; CDR3 DNA: TGCAGCGTTCCTGGTCGAGGGGGATGGAACACTGAAGCTTTCTTT; CDR3 protein: CSVPGRGGWNTEAFF
D gene: TRBD2; V gene: TRBV6-5; J gene: TRBJ2-3; clone size: few; CDR3 DNA: TGTGCCAGCAGGCGGGAGAATCTTGGTAACGCGCAGTATTTT; CDR3 protein: CASRRENLGNAQYF
D gene: TRBD1; V gene: TRBV5-1; J gene: TRBJ2-7; clone size: .; CDR3 DNA: TGCGCCAGCAGCCCCGAACAGGGGTCAGCCTACGAGCAGTACTTC; CDR3 protein: CASSPEQGSAYEQYF
D gene: .; V gene: TRBV29-1; J gene: TRBJ2-7; clone size: once; CDR3 DNA: TGCAGCGTTGAAGACCTCGCGAGGGCCGAGCAGTACTTC; CDR3 protein: CSVEDLARAEQYF
D gene: TRBD2; V gene: TRBV4-2; J gene: TRBJ2-7; clone size: .; CDR3 DNA: TGTGCCAGCAAGTCTAGCGGTTACGAGCAGTACTTC; CDR3 protein: CASKSSGYEQYF
D gene: .; V gene: TRBV6-6; J gene: TRBJ1-6; clone size: .; CDR3 DNA: TGTGCCAGCAGTTACTCGTCCCCAGGGAATTCACCCCTCCACTTT; CDR3 protein: CASSYSSPGNSPLHF
D gene: .; V gene: TRBV4-1; J gene: TRBJ2-6; clone size: .; CDR3 DNA: TGCGCCAGCAGCCTGGACAGCTCTGGGGCCAACGTCCTGACTTTC; CDR3 protein: CASSLDSSGANVLTF
D gene: TRBD2; V gene: TRBV5-4; J gene: TRBJ2-3; clone size: .; CDR3 DNA: TGTGCCAGCAGCTTGGGACTAGCGGGGGGCCACACAGATACGCAGTATTTT; CDR3 protein: CASSLGLAGGHTDTQYF
D gene: TRBD1; V gene: TRBV30; J gene: TRBJ1-2; clone size: .; CDR3 DNA: TGTGCCTGGACGACGATTTGGGACAGGGGCCCCGATGGCTACACCTTC; CDR3 protein: CAWTTIWDRGPDGYTF
D gene: .; V gene: TRBV5-6; J gene: TRBJ2-7; clone size: .; CDR3 DNA: TGTGCCAGCAGCCCCTCGGACCGAACACTAGCACCCGAGCAGTACTTC; CDR3 protein: CASSPSDRTLAPEQYF
D gene: .; V gene: TRBV5-1; J gene: TRBJ2-1; clone size: .; CDR3 DNA: TGCGCCAGCAGCTCGGTGTTGGGCCACAATGAGCAGTTCTTC; CDR3 protein: CASSSVLGHNEQFF
D gene: .; V gene: TRBV4-1; J gene: TRBJ2-7; clone size: .; CDR3 DNA: TGCGCCAGCAGCCAAGGATCGGGGTCAGTCTACGAGCAGTACTTC; CDR3 protein: CASSQGSGSVYEQYF
D gene: .; V gene: TRBV18; J gene: TRBJ2-5; clone size: .; CDR3 DNA: TGTGCCAGCTCACCAATCCGGGAGACCCAGTACTTC; CDR3 protein: CASSPIRETQYF
D gene: .; V gene: TRBV30; J gene: TRBJ1-3; clone size: .; CDR3 DNA: TGTGCCTGGATCCCGGGTTCCGGAAACACCATATATTTT; CDR3 protein: CAWIPGSGNTIYF
D gene: TRBD2; V gene: TRBV7-9; J gene: TRBJ2-7; clone size: few; CDR3 DNA: TGTGCCAGCAGCCCGTACGGGACTAGCGGGAGGAACGAGCAGTACTTC; CDR3 protein: CASSPYGTSGRNEQYF
D gene: TRBD1; V gene: TRBV6-5; J gene: TRBJ2-6; clone size: .; CDR3 DNA: TGTGCCAGCAATGACAGGGCAGGGGTTGCCAACGTCCTGACTTTC; CDR3 protein: CASNDRAGVANVLTF
D gene: .; V gene: TRBV5-1; J gene: TRBJ2-7; clone size: .; CDR3 DNA: TGCGCCAGCAATCGGGGTGGAGCCTACGAGCAGTACTTC; CDR3 protein: CASNRGGAYEQYF
D gene: .; V gene: TRBV5-1; J gene: TRBJ2-1; clone size: .; CDR3 DNA: TGCGCCAGCAATTCTGAGGGTTCCCCCGACAATGAGCAGTTCTTC; CDR3 protein: CASNSEGSPDNEQFF
D gene: TRBD2; V gene: TRBV30; J gene: TRBJ2-1; clone size: .; CDR3 DNA: TGTGCCTGGACCGGACTAGCGGGGAACTACAATGAGCAGTTCTTC; CDR3 protein: CAWTGLAGNYNEQFF